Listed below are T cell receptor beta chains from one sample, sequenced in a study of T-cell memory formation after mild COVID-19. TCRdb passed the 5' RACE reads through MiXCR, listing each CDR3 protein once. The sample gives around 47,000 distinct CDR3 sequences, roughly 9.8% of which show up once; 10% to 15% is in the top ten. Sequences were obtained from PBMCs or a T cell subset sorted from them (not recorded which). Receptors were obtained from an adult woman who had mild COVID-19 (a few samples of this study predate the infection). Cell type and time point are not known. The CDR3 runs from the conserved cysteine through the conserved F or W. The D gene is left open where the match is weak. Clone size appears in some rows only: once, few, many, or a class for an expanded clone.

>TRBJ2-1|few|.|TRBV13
CASSSDSSGEQFF
TGTGCCAGCAGCTCGGACTCTTCGGGGGAGCAGTTCTTC
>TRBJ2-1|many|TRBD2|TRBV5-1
CASSGLGDNEQFF
TGCGCCAGCAGCGGACTAGGAGACAATGAGCAGTTCTTC
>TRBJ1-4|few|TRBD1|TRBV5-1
CASSLDSGTAQKLFF
TGCGCCAGCAGCTTGGACTCCGGGACAGCTCAAAAACTGTTTTTT
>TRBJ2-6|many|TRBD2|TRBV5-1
CASGASGASWSSGANVLTF
TGCGCCAGTGGGGCTAGCGGGGCCTCATGGAGCTCTGGGGCCAACGTCCTGACTTTC
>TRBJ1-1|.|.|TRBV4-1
CASSQLPPYMNTEAFF
TGCGCCAGCAGCCAGTTACCACCCTACATGAACACTGAAGCTTTCTTT
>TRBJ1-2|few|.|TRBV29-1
CSVGFHYGYTF
TGCAGCGTTGGATTTCACTATGGCTACACCTTC
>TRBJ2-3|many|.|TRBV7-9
CASSLALRERTDTQYF
TGTGCCAGCAGCTTAGCTTTGCGGGAACGCACAGATACGCAGTATTTT
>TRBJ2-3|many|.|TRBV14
CASSPPWGEITDTQYF
TGTGCCAGCAGCCCCCCCTGGGGCGAAATCACAGATACGCAGTATTTT
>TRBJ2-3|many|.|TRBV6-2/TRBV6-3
CASGAGTHITDTQYF
TGTGCCAGCGGAGCCGGGACCCACATCACAGATACGCAGTATTTT
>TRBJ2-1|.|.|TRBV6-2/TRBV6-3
CASAPRGSEQFF
TGTGCCAGCGCCCCAAGGGGGAGCGAGCAGTTCTTC
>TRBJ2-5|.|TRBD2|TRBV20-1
CSALAGQETQYF
TGCAGTGCTCTAGCGGGACAAGAGACCCAGTACTTC
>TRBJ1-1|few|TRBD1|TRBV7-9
CASSPRQGTTEAFF
TGTGCCAGCAGCCCCCGACAGGGAACCACTGAAGCTTTCTTT
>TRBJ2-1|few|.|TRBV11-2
CASSRDSLGSSYNEQFF
TGTGCCAGCAGCCGGGATAGCCTGGGGAGCTCCTACAATGAGCAGTTCTTC
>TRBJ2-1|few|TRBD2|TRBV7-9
CASSLDRPSGPRTGSYNEQFF
TGTGCCAGCAGCTTAGATCGCCCTAGCGGGCCCCGCACTGGGTCCTACAATGAGCAGTTCTTC
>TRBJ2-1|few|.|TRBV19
CASTPTGQNEQFF
TGTGCCAGTACGCCGACTGGCCAGAATGAGCAGTTCTTC
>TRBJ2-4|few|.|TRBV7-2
CASSKREQGKNIQYF
TGTGCCAGCAGCAAACGAGAACAGGGCAAAAACATTCAGTACTTC
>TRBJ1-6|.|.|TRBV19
CASKDSLNSPLHF
TGTGCCAGTAAGGACAGCCTAAATTCACCCCTCCACTTT
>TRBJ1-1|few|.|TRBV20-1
CSARRQANTEAFF
TGCAGTGCTAGACGGCAGGCGAACACTGAAGCTTTCTTT
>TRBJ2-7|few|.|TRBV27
CASSLTRDTYYEQYF
TGTGCCAGCAGTTTAACCCGGGACACCTACTACGAGCAGTACTTC
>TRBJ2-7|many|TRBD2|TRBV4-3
CASSQETSGYEQYF
TGCGCCAGCAGCCAAGAAACTAGCGGCTACGAGCAGTACTTC
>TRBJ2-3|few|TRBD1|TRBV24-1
CATSQGDVGDTQYF
TGTGCCACCTCACAGGGGGATGTGGGAGATACGCAGTATTTT
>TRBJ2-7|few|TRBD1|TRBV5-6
CASSTIQGTYEQYF
TGTGCCAGCAGCACAATACAGGGGACCTACGAGCAGTACTTC
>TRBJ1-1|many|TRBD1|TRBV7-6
CASGQGDMEGTEAFF
TGTGCCAGCGGCCAGGGGGACATGGAAGGAACTGAAGCTTTCTTT
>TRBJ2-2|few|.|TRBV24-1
CATSVYEAGELFF
TGTGCCACCAGTGTCTACGAGGCCGGGGAGCTGTTTTTT
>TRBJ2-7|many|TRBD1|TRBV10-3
CAISGGQGRNYEQYF
TGTGCCATCAGTGGGGGACAGGGGAGAAATTACGAGCAGTACTTC
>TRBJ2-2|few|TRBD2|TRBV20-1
CSARATGLAGVRYAGELFF
TGCAGTGCTAGAGCCACGGGACTAGCGGGAGTTCGGTATGCCGGGGAGCTGTTTTTT